A single sample is the source of the 2 T cell receptor beta chains below, sequenced in a study of CD8 T cells in ankylosing spondylitis. Each CDR3 protein gets one entry after TCRdb re-called the 5' RACE reads with MiXCR. The sample holds a few hundred thousand distinct CDR3 sequences, 11% seen once. Sequencing input: blood, either unsorted or a sorted T cell fraction (not recorded which). The receptors were sampled from a female donor with ankylosing spondylitis or in good health (not recorded which).

This clonotype was seen repeatedly, ten times or more. The chain combines TRBV5-8 with TRBJ1-1; D is uncertain. There are 15 residues in the CDR3. Looked up from germline, CDR1 is SGHTS and CDR2 is YDEGEE. Trimming removed 5 bases from V and 1 base from J, with 15 bases in between. CDR3 DNA sequence: TGTGCCAGCAGTTGGGTCAGTCTTGAGAACACTGAAGCTTTCTTT. This encodes CASSWVSLENTEAFF.

This clonotype was detected a few times. The V call is TRBV10-3, the J call TRBJ2-7; TRBD1 matches at 7 bases. This CDR3 is built from 14 residues. Germline values: CDR1 ENHRY, CDR2 SYGVKD. Unmatched junction bases numbered 7, after V lost 4 bases and J lost 4 bases. CDR3 residues: CAISAPGQKYEQYF. The CDR3 nucleotides are TGTGCCATCAGTGCGCCGGGACAGAAATACGAGCAGTACTTC.